Following are 30 T cell receptor beta chains from one sample sequenced in a study of T-cell reconstitution after alpha-beta-depleted transplantation in children. The TCRbeta library incorporated unique molecular identifiers. Each CDR3 protein is one row after TCRdb ran MiXCR on the PCR reads. The data hold hundreds of thousands of distinct CDR3 sequences, with roughly 17% observed a single time. Sequenced material: PBMCs from the stem cell graft donor, taken from the stem cell graft. Receptors were obtained from a human donor who donated a stem cell graft to a child with acute myeloid leukemia.

The J gene is TRBJ1-2, the V gene TRBV25-1; D is undetermined. This CDR3 comprises 14 residues. The ends were cut back, 8 bases at V and 2 bases at J, with 15 bases in the middle. Germline values: CDR1 MGHDK, CDR2 SYGVNS. CDR3 residues: CASRPTGPNYGYTF. The CDR3 DNA sequence: TGTGCCAGCCGCCCTACCGGGCCCAACTATGGCTACACCTTC.

V and J are TRBV7-2 and TRBJ2-7; the D gene is possibly TRBD1 (6 bases). Germline values: CDR1 SGHTA, CDR2 FQGNSA. Trimming took 4 bases from V and 2 from J, leaving 12 bases between them. The CDR3 contains 14 residues. CDR3: CASSSRSGAYEQYF. For the CDR3, the DNA is TGTGCCAGCAGCTCGAGATCAGGGGCCTACGAGCAGTACTTC.

This clonotype was counted many times. The rearrangement joins TRBV20-1 to TRBJ2-5, with TRBD2 as a possible D gene (5 bases). Germline CDR1 reads DFQATT; CDR2 reads SNEGSKA (reference sequence). Trimming cost V 0 bases and J 3 bases, with 11 bases left between them. The CDR3 totals 14 residues. This CDR3 is CSARDTLAEETQYF. In DNA form, the CDR3 reads TGCAGTGCTAGAGATACCCTAGCAGAAGAGACCCAGTACTTC.

This clonotype was seen a few times. The chain employs TRBV29-1 and TRBJ2-4; 9 nucleotides match TRBD1. Germline V gene sequence: CDR1 SQVTM, CDR2 ANQGSEA. V was pared by 7 bases and J by 6 bases, with 10 bases of the junction left unmatched. This CDR3 spans 14 amino acids. CDR3 region: CSATWDRDLNIQYF. In nucleotides, the CDR3 is TGCAGCGCAACCTGGGACAGGGATCTAAACATTCAGTACTTC.

This clonotype was recorded a few times. This chain uses TRBV4-1 with TRBJ2-3; TRBD2 matches at 8 bases. Unmatched junction bases numbered 6, after V lost 0 bases and J lost 4 bases. Germline loops: CDR1 MGHRA, CDR2 YSYEKL. The CDR3 loop spans 16 amino acids. CDR3 protein: CASSQDHSGVADTQYF. For the CDR3, the DNA is TGCGCCAGCAGCCAAGACCATAGCGGGGTGGCAGATACGCAGTATTTT.

V is TRBV7-2 and J is TRBJ2-1; TRBD2 agrees at 7 bases. V lost 5 bases to trimming and J lost 10 bases; unmatched junction nucleotides: 11. CDR1 and CDR2 (germline): SGHTA, FQGNSA. The CDR3 has 14 amino acids. CDR3 sequence reads: CASSAPPLGGEQFF. Written as DNA, the CDR3 is TGTGCCAGCAGCGCTCCTCCTCTGGGAGGGGAGCAGTTCTTC.

The chain links TRBV30 to TRBJ2-2, with D maybe TRBD1 (5 bases). Germline CDR1 GTSNPN, CDR2 SVGIG (reference sequence). V was clipped by 0 bases and J by 7 bases, with 12 bases between them. There are 14 residues in the CDR3. The CDR3 loop is CAWSVRGANGELFF. CDR3 coding DNA: TGTGCCTGGAGTGTAAGGGGCGCGAACGGGGAGCTGTTTTTT.

This clonotype occurred a few times. CDR3 loop: CASSPGGLGNTIYF. CDR3 in DNA: TGTGCCAGCAGCCCAGGGGGCCTGGGAAACACCATATATTTT. V is TRBV25-1 and J is TRBJ1-3; TRBD1 agrees at 8 bases. There are 14 residues in the CDR3. The V and J ends lost 6 bases and 4 bases, in that order; junction bases with no gene match: 5. Germline V CDR1 and CDR2: MGHDK, SYGVNS.

The chain is built from TRBV7-2 and TRBJ2-7, with TRBD1 identical over 8 bases. V lost 4 bases and J lost 6; bases outside the gene matches: 11. In germline, CDR1 is SGHTA, CDR2 FQGNSA. The CDR3 loop spans 15 amino acids. CDR3 loop: CASSSWTGLGSEQYV. CDR3 DNA sequence: TGTGCCAGCAGCTCCTGGACAGGGTTAGGGAGCGAGCAGTACGTC.

The CDR3 sequence is CASSPKDRPGTGELFF. CDR3 sequence (DNA): TGTGCCAGCAGCCCGAAGGACAGGCCGGGCACCGGGGAGCTGTTTTTT. The rearrangement joins TRBV7-2 to TRBJ2-2, with TRBD1 matching 7 bases. The CDR3 loop spans 16 amino acids. V gave up 5 bases and J gave up 4 bases; unmatched junction bases: 10. Germline-derived CDR1 and CDR2 are SGHTA and FQGNSA.

This clonotype was seen once. It may be a read error: a sequence one base away is much more abundant. The rearrangement joins TRBV20-1 to TRBJ1-3; D ambiguous. Germline lookup yields CDR1 DFQATT and CDR2 SNEGSKA (reference sequence). V lost 3 bases and J lost 2, with 8 bases in between. The CDR3 spans 13 residues. The CDR3 reads CSASSVPGNTIYF. For the CDR3, the DNA is TGCAGTGCTAGCTCGGTTCCTGGAAACACCATATATTTT.

This clonotype has only a few counts. The chain links TRBV25-1 to TRBJ1-2; possibly TRBD1 for D (6 bases). V was shortened by 6 bases and J by 2 bases, with 10 bases between the two germline ends. The CDR3 is 13 amino acids. Germline assignment: CDR1 MGHDK and CDR2 SYGVNS. The CDR3 DNA follows: TGTGCCAGCAGGAGGGGGGTGAACTATGGCTACACCTTC. It translates to CASRRGVNYGYTF.

CDR3 nucleotide sequence: TGCAGTGCTAGAGATCTGACTAGCGGTGACAATGAGCAGTTCTTC. Translation gives CSARDLTSGDNEQFF. The V and J genes are TRBV20-1 and TRBJ2-1, with TRBD2 matching over 9 bases. Unmatched junction bases numbered 5, after V lost 0 bases and J lost 5 bases. The CDR3 consists of 15 residues. CDR1 is DFQATT and CDR2 is SNEGSKA in the germline V gene (reference sequence).

This clonotype was recorded at least ten times. The chain combines TRBV20-1 with TRBJ2-7; TRBD1 is a possible D gene (6 bases). The CDR3 is 14 residues long. The germline CDR1 and CDR2 sequences are DFQATT and SNEGSKA (reference sequence). V gave up 2 bases and J gave up 3 bases, with 14 bases separating them. DNA of the CDR3: TGCAGTGCTAGACGAACAGGGACCCGCTACGAGCAGTACGTC. It is translated as CSARRTGTRYEQYV.

The chain couples TRBV10-3 to TRBJ2-2; 11 positions match TRBD1. J gave up 6 bases and V 8 bases, and 8 bases lay outside the gene matches. The CDR3 extends over 15 amino acids. Germline V gene data show CDR1 as ENHRY and CDR2 as SYGVKD. CDR3 DNA sequence: TGTGCCATCGGATCGGGACAGGGGGGCCCCGGGGAGCTGTTTTTT. This translates into CAIGSGQGGPGELFF.

This clonotype came up a few times. The chain carries TRBV20-1 and TRBJ1-4; a weak D match, TRBD1 (6 bases). Trimming shortened V by 0 bases and J by 8 bases, and 16 bases separated the two germline ends. The CDR3 runs to 15 residues. Germline V gene sequence: CDR1 DFQATT, CDR2 SNEGSKA (reference sequence). This chain's CDR3 is CSARDGIRGGEKLFF. CDR3 bases: TGCAGTGCTAGAGATGGGATCAGGGGTGGCGAAAAACTGTTTTTT.

This clonotype was detected ten times or more. The V gene is TRBV5-1, the J gene TRBJ2-7, with TRBD1 matching over 10 bases. Germline CDR1 is SGHRS and CDR2 is YFSETQ. The V gene end was trimmed by 4 bases and the J gene end by 0 bases; junction bases not matched to a gene: 4. The CDR3 has 15 residues. DNA of the CDR3: TGCGCCAGCAGCATGGGACAGGGGAGCTCCTACGAGCAGTACTTC. Translation: CASSMGQGSSYEQYF.

This clonotype has a handful of counts. V is TRBV27 and J is TRBJ1-2; 7 positions agree with TRBD1. Germline values: CDR1 MNHEY, CDR2 SMNVEV (reference sequence). J was trimmed by 2 bases and V by 10 bases; bases with no gene match: 10. This CDR3 comprises 14 residues. The CDR3 region is CATRAPQGNYGYTF. The DNA of the CDR3 is TGTGCCACCAGGGCCCCACAGGGGAACTATGGCTACACCTTC.

This clonotype was counted between two and nine times. The chain has TRBV20-1 and TRBJ2-1; TRBD1 agrees at 8 bases. CDR1 is DFQATT and CDR2 is SNEGSKA in the germline V gene (reference sequence). Trimming took 7 bases from V and 8 from J; bases not matched to a gene: 16. The CDR3 spans 15 residues. CDR3: CSGRPPTGVGHEQFF. The CDR3 DNA sequence: TGCAGTGGTCGCCCCCCGACAGGGGTGGGCCATGAGCAGTTCTTC.

The chain combines TRBV5-1 with TRBJ1-2; D not certain. V shed 5 bases and J shed 8 bases, with 13 bases lying between them. The CDR3 has 12 residues. Germline loops: CDR1 SGHRS, CDR2 YFSETQ. The CDR3 loop reads CASSWEGRGYTF. Here the CDR3 DNA reads TGCGCCAGCAGTTGGGAAGGACGCGGCTACACCTTC.

This clonotype was picked up many times. The chain is built from TRBV20-1 and TRBJ2-5; 8 bases fit TRBD1. The CDR3 runs 13 residues. V shed 1 base, J shed 4 bases, and the junction held 2 bases outside the gene matches. In germline, CDR1 is DFQATT, CDR2 SNEGSKA (reference sequence). DNA of the CDR3: TGCAGTGCTAGAGTCGACAGGGGAGAGACCCAGTACTTC. It translates to CSARVDRGETQYF.

This clonotype has at least ten counts. The chain combines TRBV29-1 with TRBJ2-2, with 7 bases aligning to TRBD1. The CDR3 sequence is 13 residues long. Per the germline V gene, CDR1 is SQVTM and CDR2 is ANQGSEA. The chain's CDR3 is CTIGDSHTGELFF. CDR3 in DNA: TGCACCATTGGGGACAGCCACACCGGGGAGCTGTTTTTT.

Only a few counts were recorded for this clonotype. The V call is TRBV20-1, the J call TRBJ2-3, with TRBD2 matching over 13 bases. The V and J ends lost 6 bases and 0 bases, in that order; junction bases with no gene match: 15. The CDR3 sequence is 19 residues long. The V gene's germline CDR1 is DFQATT and CDR2 SNEGSKA (reference sequence). CDR3 in amino acids: CSARSSGLAGFPSTDTQYF. DNA for the CDR3: TGCAGTGCCCGCTCCTCGGGACTAGCGGGGTTCCCGAGCACAGATACGCAGTATTTT.

In this sample, this clonotype turned up a few times. J is TRBJ1-2 and V is TRBV7-8; D gene uncertain. This CDR3 has 13 amino acids. Deletions cut 6 bases from V and 6 bases from J, with 14 bases between. The germline V gene encodes CDR1 SGHVS and CDR2 FQNEAQ. The CDR3 region is CASSHLARDGYTF. The CDR3 coding sequence is TGTGCCAGCAGTCACCTGGCGAGAGATGGCTACACCTTC. The entire variable domain, with the rest obtained from reference TRBV7-8 and TRBJ1-2, is as follows: GAGVSQSPRYKVAKRGQDVALRCDPISGHVSLFWYQQALGQGPEFLTYFQNEAQLDKSGLPSDRFFAERPEGSVSTLKIQRTQQEDSAVYLCASSHLARDGYTFGSGTRLTVV.

This clonotype was counted a few times. V usage is TRBV7-8 and J usage is TRBJ2-1; 13 bases are a match to TRBD2. Trimming took 4 bases from V and 8 from J; bases not matched to a gene: 8. The germline V gene encodes CDR1 SGHVS and CDR2 FQNEAQ. CDR3 length: 16 amino acids. This CDR3 reads CASSSDGLAGEDEQFF. In nucleotides, the CDR3 is TGTGCCAGCAGCTCGGATGGACTAGCGGGGGAGGATGAGCAGTTCTTC.

V and J are TRBV20-1 and TRBJ2-7, with D perhaps TRBD1 or TRBD2 (5 bases each). This CDR3 comprises 12 residues. Trimming took off 5 bases at V and 5 bases at J, with 13 bases between the two ends. Germline V lookup: CDR1 DFQATT, CDR2 SNEGSKA (reference sequence). The CDR3 coding sequence is TGCAGTGCTGAGGGGCGAGGGAACGAGCAGTACGTC. As protein: CSAEGRGNEQYV.

The chain combines TRBV29-1 with TRBJ2-4; tentative D call: TRBD2 (5 bases). CDR1 is SQVTM and CDR2 is ANQGSEA in the germline V gene. CDR3 size: 14 residues. The V end lost 6 bases, the J end lost 4 bases, and 16 bases lay between the germline ends. CDR3 nucleotide sequence: TGCAGCGTGCTCCCCCGGGGAGAAAAAAACATTCAGTACTTC. Amino acids: CSVLPRGEKNIQYF. Combining the CDR3 with reference TRBV29-1 and TRBJ2-4 gives the whole variable domain SAVISQKPSRDICQRGTSLTIQCQVDSQVTMMFWYRQQPGQSLTLIATANQGSEATYESGFVIDKFPISRPNLTFSTLTVSNMSPEDSSIYLCSVLPRGEKNIQYFGAGTRLSVL.

This clonotype was recorded many times. CDR3 loop: CSAREQGRRDEAFF. In DNA form, the CDR3 reads TGCAGTGCTAGAGAGCAGGGGAGGAGGGATGAAGCTTTCTTT. The rearrangement uses TRBV20-1 and TRBJ1-1; perhaps TRBD1 as D (6 bases). Germline assignment: CDR1 DFQATT and CDR2 SNEGSKA (reference sequence). With 0 bases removed from V and 7 bases from J, the gap between germline ends came to 15 bases. The CDR3 length is 14 residues.

The CDR3 reads CSTMGHRVGQPQHF. The CDR3 bases are TGCAGTACCATGGGGCACAGGGTGGGTCAGCCCCAGCATTTT. This chain links TRBV20-1 with TRBJ1-5, with D perhaps matching TRBD1 (6 bases). With 8 bases removed from V and 6 bases from J, the gap between germline ends came to 20 bases. The CDR3 is made up of 14 amino acids. In germline, CDR1 is DFQATT, CDR2 SNEGSKA (reference sequence).

This clonotype showed up just once. The chain recombines TRBV4-1 with TRBJ2-7; D assignment may be TRBD1 or TRBD2 (5 bases each). The V gene's germline CDR1 is MGHRA and CDR2 YSYEKL. With 1 base removed from V and 1 base from J, the gap between germline ends came to 17 bases. The CDR3 spans 17 residues. The CDR3 here is CASSQGGTPSSSYEQYV. In nucleotides, the CDR3 is TGCGCCAGCAGCCAAGGGGGGACGCCTTCCTCTTCCTACGAGCAGTACGTC.